Listed here is a single T cell receptor beta chain. Its antigen is undetermined. Trimming at V came to 4 bases and at J to 0 bases, leaving 0 bases not matched to a gene. The CDR3 consists of 13 residues. The germline V gene has CDR1 LNHDA and CDR2 SQIVND (reference sequence). Here immunoSEQ multiplex PCR was the method, and the copy in TCRdb shows in-frame clones only, minus some. The sample includes about 92,000 clones, approximately 90% of them seen just once. The entry originates in a study of graft-versus-host responses after intestinal transplantation. At the level of the study: Grafts that recipients had were multivisceral, liver-intestinal, or isolated intestinal transplants. Tacrolimus and steroids were given for around 3 years to all recipients after anti-thymocyte globulin induction.

Regarding the study as a whole: Circulating GvH clones peaking coincided with falling HvG clones soon after transplant. In recipient marrow, GvH clones were found, and some appeared first in ileum or blood.

The TCR sequence derives from a human donor who received an intestinal transplant. This sequence joins TRBV19 and TRBJ2-7, with 7 bases lining up with TRBD1. The input for sequencing was unstimulated CD8+ T cells sorted from spleen or lymph node cells, taken before intestinal transplant. The CDR3 nucleotides read TGTGCCAGTAGTAGGGACAGCTCCTACGAGCAGTACTTC. It is translated as CASSRDSSYEQYF.